This TCR beta chain was captured by sequencing in a study of blood T cell repertoires in COVID-19. Study-wide background: From the United States, Italy and Spain came samples of acute and convalescent COVID-19.

The repertoire was sequenced with immunoSEQ multiplex PCR; TCRdb's copy has only in-frame clones and lacks some. This sample yields hundreds of thousands of clones, of which 88% are seen a single time; around 1.5% belongs to the top ten. The CDR3 is 15 residues long. Germline V lookup: CDR1 MGHRA, CDR2 YSYEKL. V trimming: 8 bases; J trimming: 1 base; junction bases outside the gene matches: 6. This chain connects TRBV4-1 to TRBJ2-5; TRBD2 agrees at 11 bases. The sequence derives from a man older than 75 with acute or convalescent COVID-19. Specimen: peripheral blood. CDR3 sequence: CASRKGLAAQETQYF. DNA for the CDR3: TGCGCCAGCCGGAAGGGACTAGCGGCCCAAGAGACCCAGTACTTC.